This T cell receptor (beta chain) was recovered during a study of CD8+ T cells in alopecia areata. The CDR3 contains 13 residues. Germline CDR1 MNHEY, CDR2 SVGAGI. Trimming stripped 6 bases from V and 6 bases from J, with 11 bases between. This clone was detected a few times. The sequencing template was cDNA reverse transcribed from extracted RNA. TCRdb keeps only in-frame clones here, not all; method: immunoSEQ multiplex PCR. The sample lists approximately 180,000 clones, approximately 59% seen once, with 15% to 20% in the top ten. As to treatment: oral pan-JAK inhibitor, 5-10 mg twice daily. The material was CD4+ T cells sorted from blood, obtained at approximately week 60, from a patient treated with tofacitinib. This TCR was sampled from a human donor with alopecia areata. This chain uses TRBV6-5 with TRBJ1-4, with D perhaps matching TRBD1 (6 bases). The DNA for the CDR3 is TGTGCCAGCAGGGTCGCAGGGGATGAAAAACTGTTTTTT. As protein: CASRVAGDEKLFF.